This T cell receptor beta chain was observed in a study of cytomegalovirus exposure and HLA in healthy donors. Primers included in the PCR were 60 Vbeta and 13 Jbeta primers. Using immunoSEQ multiplex PCR, the repertoire was profiled, and TCRdb retains in-frame clones only, with some absent. The table has 200,000 or so clones, 82% seen once; the top ten hold 0.098%. Study-wide results and limits: V- and J-gene trimming of TCR beta was linked (in a later analysis) to a missense DCLRE1C variant. The study carried out a later analysis of TCR beta sequences. It associated roughly 17,000 of them with specific HLA alleles at a false discovery rate of 0.05.

A single count supports this clone. What it binds is not known. With 3 bases removed from V and 0 bases from J, the gap between germline ends came to 9 bases. The CDR3 has 14 residues. The TCR sequence derives from a boy aged 2 to 9 in good health and CMV-seronegative. Sample: PBMCs. The rearrangement joins TRBV23-1 to TRBJ2-7; D not resolved. TRBV23-1 is known as an ORF, though its function is uncertain. The CDR3 region is CASSHHPLSYEQYF. In nucleotides, the CDR3 is TGCGCCAGCAGTCACCATCCACTCTCCTACGAGCAGTACTTC.